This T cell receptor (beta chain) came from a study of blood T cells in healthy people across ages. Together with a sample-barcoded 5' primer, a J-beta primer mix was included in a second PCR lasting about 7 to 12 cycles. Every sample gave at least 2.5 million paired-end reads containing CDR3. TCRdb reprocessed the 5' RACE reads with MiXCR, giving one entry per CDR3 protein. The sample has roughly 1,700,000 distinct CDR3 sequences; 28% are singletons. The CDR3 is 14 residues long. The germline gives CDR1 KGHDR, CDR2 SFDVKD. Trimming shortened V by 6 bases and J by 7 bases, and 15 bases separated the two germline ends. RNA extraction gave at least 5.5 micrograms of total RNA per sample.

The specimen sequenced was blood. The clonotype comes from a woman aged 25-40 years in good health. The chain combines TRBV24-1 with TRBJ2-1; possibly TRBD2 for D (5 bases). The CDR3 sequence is CATSQTTGSNEQFF. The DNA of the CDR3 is TGTGCCACCAGTCAGACGACGGGGAGTAATGAGCAGTTCTTC.